This T cell receptor beta chain was obtained from a study of metastatic and nonmetastatic thyroid tumors. Study background: Malignant and benign thyroid patients had repertoires compared in peripheral blood and tumor or nodule tissue.

This clone was counted a few times. A much larger clone lies one base from this, so it may be a read error. MiXCR was used by TCRdb to re-call the PCR reads. Counted here are 60,000 to 75,000 clones, approximately 4.1% occurring once; the ten biggest clones make up approximately 20%. There were no patients who had received any treatment before thyroid surgery. Per germline, CDR1 LGHDT and CDR2 YNNKEL (reference sequence). The CDR3 has 13 amino acids. The receptor was isolated from a female donor with papillary thyroid cancer or a benign thyroid nodule (not recorded which). Some clones in this sample may be carry-over from other donors' samples. Input material: blood. V gene TRBV3-1 combines with J gene TRBJ2-7; D is possibly TRBD2 (7 bases). CDR3 loop: CAISQGGGREQYF. DNA of the CDR3: TGTGCCATCAGCCAAGGGGGGGGGCGCGAGCAGTACTTC.